These 14 T cell receptor beta chains were all obtained from the same sample, sequenced in a study of cytomegalovirus exposure and HLA in healthy donors. PCR involved 60 Vbeta and 13 Jbeta primers. Clones were read by immunoSEQ multiplex PCR, and TCRdb kept only the in-frame ones, dropping some. The sample records 150,000 or so clones, around 84% being singletons. The sequencing sample was made of PBMCs. Source of these receptors: a male donor in good health and CMV-seropositive.

The chain couples TRBV7-6 to TRBJ2-3; a weak D match, TRBD2 (6 bases). Per the germline V gene, CDR1 is SGHVS and CDR2 is FNYEAQ. Trimming left V 2 bases short and J 1 base short, with 7 bases between. The CDR3 runs 14 residues. The CDR3 DNA follows: TGTGCCAGCAGCTTACGCGGGGGCACAGATACGCAGTATTTT. It yields the protein CASSLRGGTDTQYF.

This clone was counted only a few times. The J gene is TRBJ1-1, the V gene TRBV4-3; 8 nucleotides match TRBD1. The CDR3 contains 17 residues. From germline, CDR1 is LGHNA and CDR2 YSLEER. The junction had 11 bases not matched to a gene; V was cut back by 2 bases and J by 3 bases. The CDR3 protein is CASSQFSGTGRDTEAFF. CDR3 DNA: TGCGCCAGCAGCCAATTCTCCGGGACAGGAAGGGACACTGAAGCTTTCTTT.

The rearrangement joins TRBV7-6 to TRBJ2-3; D possibly corresponds to TRBD2 (5 bases). Germline CDR1 is SGHVS and CDR2 is FNYEAQ. Trimming stripped 1 base from V and 6 bases from J, with 14 bases between. This CDR3 has 15 amino acids. The CDR3 is CASSLGASTADTQYF. The CDR3 nucleotides are TGTGCCAGCAGCTTAGGGGCTAGCACCGCGGATACGCAGTATTTT.

This clone appeared once. This sequence joins TRBV14 and TRBJ2-5, with TRBD1 as a possible D gene (5 bases). Germline CDR1 is SGHDN and CDR2 is FVKESK. V was trimmed by 3 bases and J by 2 bases, leaving 7 bases between them. CDR3 size: 13 residues. The CDR3 loop reads CASSQGLQETQYF. The CDR3 DNA sequence: TGTGCCAGCAGCCAGGGGCTACAAGAGACCCAGTACTTC.

The chain recombines TRBV10-3 with TRBJ2-2, with a tentative D call TRBD2 (6 bases). Germline values: CDR1 ENHRY, CDR2 SYGVKD. Trimming pared 6 bases from V and 2 bases from J, leaving 7 bases between. This CDR3 region has 13 residues. CDR3 sequence: CAISGGNTGELFF. In DNA form, the CDR3 reads TGTGCCATCAGCGGGGGAAACACCGGGGAGCTGTTTTTT.

The V call is TRBV5-1, the J call TRBJ2-2; 7 bases fit TRBD2. Germline V lookup: CDR1 SGHRS, CDR2 YFSETQ. V shed 1 base and J 7 bases; nucleotides not matched to a gene: 4. This CDR3 has 14 amino acids. The CDR3 loop is CASSLSLAVGELFF. CDR3 DNA: TGCGCCAGCAGCTTGTCCCTAGCGGTCGGGGAGCTGTTTTTT.

The chain combines TRBV5-4 with TRBJ2-5, with 12 bases that match TRBD2. The CDR3 consists of 16 residues. Per the germline V gene, CDR1 is SGHNT and CDR2 is YYREEE (reference sequence). After removal of 4 bases from V and 4 bases from J, the junction contained 8 bases not matched to a gene. CDR3 sequence reads: CASSIKGLAGTETQYF. CDR3 nucleotides: TGTGCCAGCAGCATAAAAGGACTAGCGGGAACAGAGACCCAGTACTTC.

The V gene is TRBV19, the J gene TRBJ2-6, with a possible D match to TRBD2 (7 bases). There are 13 residues in the CDR3. Germline loops: CDR1 LNHDA, CDR2 SQIVND (reference sequence). Here the CDR3 reads CAGGPSGANVLTF. For the CDR3, the DNA is TGTGCGGGGGGGCCCTCTGGGGCCAACGTCCTGACTTTC.

V gene TRBV30 combines with J gene TRBJ1-2; D gene unclear. Germline values: CDR1 GTSNPN, CDR2 SVGIG (reference sequence). Trimming pared 4 bases from V and 8 bases from J, leaving 11 bases between. This CDR3 region has 11 residues. CDR3 loop: CAWKPAQGYTF. CDR3 nucleotide sequence: TGTGCCTGGAAACCCGCCCAGGGCTACACCTTC. The whole variable domain, remainder taken from reference TRBV30 and TRBJ1-2, is SQTIHQWPATLVQPVGSPLSLECTVEGTSNPNLYWYRQAAGRGLQLLFYSVGIGQISSEVPQNLSASRPQDRQFILSSKKLLLSDSGFYLCAWKPAQGYTFGSGTRLTVV.

The rearrangement joins TRBV28 to TRBJ1-2; TRBD1 aligns across 8 bases. The germline gives CDR1 MDHEN, CDR2 SYDVKM. The CDR3 runs 14 residues. The trim removed 6 bases at V and 8 bases at J, leaving 11 bases unmatched. CDR3 nucleotide sequence: TGTGCCAGCAGACAAAGACGGACAGGGCGAGGCTACACCTTC. Translation gives CASRQRRTGRGYTF.

V gene TRBV28 combines with J gene TRBJ2-1; 12 nucleotides match TRBD2. Trimming removed 5 bases from V and 9 bases from J; junction bases left unmatched: 17. The germline CDR1 and CDR2 sequences are MDHEN and SYDVKM. This CDR3 has 18 amino acids. The CDR3 DNA reads TGTGCCAGCAGTGGGATGCCGGGACTAGCGGGCTACTGGGGTGAGCAGTTCTTC. Its protein product is CASSGMPGLAGYWGEQFF.

J is TRBJ1-3 and V is TRBV28; 7 bases are shared with TRBD1. From germline, CDR1 is MDHEN and CDR2 SYDVKM. The V segment lost 5 bases and the J segment 0 bases; nucleotides outside the gene matches: 13. The CDR3 loop spans 18 amino acids. The chain's CDR3 is CASSRTGPSTLSGNTIYF. As DNA, the CDR3 is TGTGCCAGCAGTCGGACAGGTCCGTCTACTCTCTCTGGAAACACCATATATTTT.

This clone has only one observation. This chain uses TRBV5-5 with TRBJ2-7; tentative D call: TRBD1 (6 bases). The V end was cut by 0 bases, the J end by 3 bases, with 13 bases between. The germline V gene encodes CDR1 SGHKS and CDR2 YYEKEE (reference sequence). The CDR3 loop spans 15 amino acids. The CDR3 region is CASSLVPPTGYEQYF. The CDR3, as DNA: TGTGCCAGCAGCTTGGTTCCCCCGACAGGCTACGAGCAGTACTTC.

The chain has TRBV28 and TRBJ2-7; possibly TRBD1 for D (6 bases). The germline V gene has CDR1 MDHEN and CDR2 SYDVKM. This CDR3 has 15 residues. V gave up 4 bases and J gave up 2 bases, with 15 bases separating them. CDR3 nucleotides: TGTGCCAGCAGTTCCCCGGACAGCGCTGCCTACGAGCAGTACTTC. Protein: CASSSPDSAAYEQYF. Combining the CDR3 with reference TRBV28 and TRBJ2-7 gives the whole variable domain DVKVTQSSRYLVKRTGEKVFLECVQDMDHENMFWYRQDPGLGLRLIYFSYDVKMKEKGDIPEGYSVSREKKERFSLILESASTNQTSMYLCASSSPDSAAYEQYFGPGTRLTVT.